This T cell receptor beta chain was identified in a study of cytomegalovirus exposure and HLA in healthy donors. General study findings and limits: A later analysis reportedly identified an Asian-associated ancestry cluster as carrying fewer N-insertions than the approximately 670-donor mean.

Primers for the PCR totalled 60 Vbeta and 13 Jbeta. Assay: immunoSEQ multiplex PCR; the TCRdb copy retains only in-frame clones and omits some. The sample has some 95,000 clones; around 77% are singletons. This CDR3 has 15 amino acids. Germline V lookup: CDR1 LGHNA, CDR2 YNFKEQ. As regards this clone: Antigen unknown. At one end the junction does not follow the germline gene, possibly because of a read error.

The chain couples TRBV4-2 to TRBJ1-5; D is perhaps TRBD1 (6 bases). The sample consisted of PBMCs. The sequence was obtained from a man aged 45-65 years in good health and CMV-seropositive. The CDR3 DNA sequence: TGTGCCAGCAGCCAAGCAGGGGACGGCAATCAGCCCCAGAATTTT. Translated: CASSQAGDGNQPQNF.